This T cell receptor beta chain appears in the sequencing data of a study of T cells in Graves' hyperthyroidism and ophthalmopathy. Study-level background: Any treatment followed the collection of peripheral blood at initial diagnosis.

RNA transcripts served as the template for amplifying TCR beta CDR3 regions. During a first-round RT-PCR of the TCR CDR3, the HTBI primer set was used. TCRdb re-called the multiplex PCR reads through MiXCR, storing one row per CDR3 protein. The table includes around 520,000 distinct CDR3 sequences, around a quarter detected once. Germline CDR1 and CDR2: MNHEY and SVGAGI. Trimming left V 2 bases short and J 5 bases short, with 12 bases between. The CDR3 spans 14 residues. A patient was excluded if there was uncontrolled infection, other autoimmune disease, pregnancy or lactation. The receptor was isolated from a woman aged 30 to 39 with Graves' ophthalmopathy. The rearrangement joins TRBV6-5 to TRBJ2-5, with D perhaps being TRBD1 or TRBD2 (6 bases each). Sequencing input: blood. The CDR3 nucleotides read TGTGCCAGCAGTTACCGGGGGCGGTGGGAGACCCAGTACTTC. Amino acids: CASSYRGRWETQYF.